This TCR beta chain emerged from a study of cytomegalovirus exposure and HLA in healthy donors. Study-wide context: A subsequent analysis reported that the 95 to 150 validation repertoires were produced on the same platform that had also been used for the 666 first-cohort repertoires. General study points: Subsequent analysis showed first-cohort TCR clusters tending to co-occur in more than 95 validation repertoires. For cytomegalovirus status, the classifier reportedly gave diagnoses with high specificity and sensitivity. Among TCR sequences, most were rare, though some public TCRs appeared in many donors.

Sequenced by immunoSEQ multiplex PCR; TCRdb stores in-frame clones only, minus some. Of 150,000 to 200,000 clones listed, under 90% are singletons. On this clone itself: The antigen is unknown.

Sequenced input: PBMCs. The clonotype comes from a man aged 18 to 30 in good health and CMV-seropositive.

As DNA, the CDR3 is TGTGCCAGCTCACCATCAGATAGCAATCAGCCCCAGCATTTT. Amino acids: CASSPSDSNQPQHF. The rearrangement joins TRBV18 to TRBJ1-5; D remains unclear. Between the trimmed V and J ends, which lost 2 bases and 0 bases, there was a span of 5 bases. The germline V gene has CDR1 KGHSH and CDR2 LQKENI. The CDR3 totals 14 residues.